This TCR beta chain comes out of a study of blood T cell repertoires in COVID-19. The wider study: Donors in the United States, Italy and Spain gave samples during acute or convalescent COVID-19.

In the original workflow: Scientists estimated how many nucleated cells there were by amplifying reference gene primers. Repertoires were generated with immunoSEQ multiplex PCR, while TCRdb's copy carries only in-frame clones and drops some. The DNA gave D and trimming, while V, J and clone size come from that table. The sample has some 300,000 clones, about nine tenths seen once; the top ten hold roughly 10%. CDR3 length: 13 residues. The trim removed 5 bases at V and 4 bases at J, leaving 4 bases unmatched. CDR1 SGHTA and CDR2 FQGNSA come from the germline V gene. This clone was observed once. Individuals drawn from about two dozen US areas were roughly 18 to 100 years old. Cohorts were determined from participant-reported clinical history.

Sequenced: PBMCs or T cells enriched from blood (not recorded which). The source of this sequence is a woman aged 25 to 39 who had recovered from COVID-19. The V call is TRBV7-2, the J call TRBJ1-1; 7 bases are a match to TRBD1. CDR3 sequence: CASSIDRVTEAFF. CDR3 coding DNA: TGTGCCAGCAGCATTGACAGGGTCACTGAAGCTTTCTTT.